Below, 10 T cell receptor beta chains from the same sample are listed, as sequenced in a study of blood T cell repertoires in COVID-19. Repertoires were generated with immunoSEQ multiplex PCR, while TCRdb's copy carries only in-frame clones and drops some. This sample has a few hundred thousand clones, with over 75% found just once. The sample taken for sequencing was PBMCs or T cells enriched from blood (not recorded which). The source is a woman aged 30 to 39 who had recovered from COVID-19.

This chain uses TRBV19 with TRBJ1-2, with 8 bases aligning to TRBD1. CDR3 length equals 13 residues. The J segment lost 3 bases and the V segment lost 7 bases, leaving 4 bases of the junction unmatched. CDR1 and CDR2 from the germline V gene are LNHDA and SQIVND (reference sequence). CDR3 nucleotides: TGTGCCAGTAATAACAGGGGGGACTATGGCTACACCTTC. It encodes CASNNRGDYGYTF.

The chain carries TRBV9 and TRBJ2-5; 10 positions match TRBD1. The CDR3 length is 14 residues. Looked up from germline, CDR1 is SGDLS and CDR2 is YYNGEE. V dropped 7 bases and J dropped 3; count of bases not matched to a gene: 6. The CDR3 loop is CASWSGTGEETQYF. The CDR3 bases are TGTGCCAGCTGGTCCGGGACAGGGGAAGAGACCCAGTACTTC.

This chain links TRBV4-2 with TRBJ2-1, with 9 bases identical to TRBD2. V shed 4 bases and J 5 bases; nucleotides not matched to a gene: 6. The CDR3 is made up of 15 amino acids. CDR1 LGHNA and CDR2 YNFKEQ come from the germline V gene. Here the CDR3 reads CASSRRLAGDNEQFF. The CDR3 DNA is TGTGCCAGCAGCCGACGATTAGCGGGAGACAATGAGCAGTTCTTC.

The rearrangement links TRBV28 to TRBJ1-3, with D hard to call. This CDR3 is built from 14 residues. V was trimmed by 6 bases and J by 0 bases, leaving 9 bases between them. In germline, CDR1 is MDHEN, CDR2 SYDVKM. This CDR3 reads CASSLPSSGNTIYF. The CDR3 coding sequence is TGTGCCAGCAGCCTCCCTAGCTCTGGAAACACCATATATTTT. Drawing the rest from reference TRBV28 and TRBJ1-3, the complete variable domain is DVKVTQSSRYLVKRTGEKVFLECVQDMDHENMFWYRQDPGLGLRLIYFSYDVKMKEKGDIPEGYSVSREKKERFSLILESASTNQTSMYLCASSLPSSGNTIYFGEGSWLTVV.

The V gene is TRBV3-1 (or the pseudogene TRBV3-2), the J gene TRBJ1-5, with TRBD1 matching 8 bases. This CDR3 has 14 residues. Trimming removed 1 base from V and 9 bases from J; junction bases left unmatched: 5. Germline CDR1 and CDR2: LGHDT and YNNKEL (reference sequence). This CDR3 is CASSQVTGGLPQHF. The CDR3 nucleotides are TGTGCCAGCAGCCAAGTCACAGGGGGACTGCCCCAGCATTTT.

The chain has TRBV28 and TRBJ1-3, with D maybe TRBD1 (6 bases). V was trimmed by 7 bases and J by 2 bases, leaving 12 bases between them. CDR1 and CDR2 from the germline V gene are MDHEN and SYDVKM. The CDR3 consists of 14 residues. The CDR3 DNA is TGTGCCAGCACAACTGGACAGCCTGGAAACACCATATATTTT. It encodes CASTTGQPGNTIYF.

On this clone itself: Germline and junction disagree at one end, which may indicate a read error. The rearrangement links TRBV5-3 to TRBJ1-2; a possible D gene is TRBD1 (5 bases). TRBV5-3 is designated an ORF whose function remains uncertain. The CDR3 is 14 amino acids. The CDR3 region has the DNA TGTGCCAGAAGTAAGGGGCCCACGAACTACGGCTACACCTTC. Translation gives CARSKGPTNYGYTF.

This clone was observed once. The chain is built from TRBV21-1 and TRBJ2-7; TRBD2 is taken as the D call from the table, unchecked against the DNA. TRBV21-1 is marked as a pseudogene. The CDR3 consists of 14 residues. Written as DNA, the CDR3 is TGTGCCAGCAGCAAATTTCCGGGTCCCCACGAGCAGTACTTC. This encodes CASSKFPGPHEQYF.

This CDR3 is CASRGEEVGRSEQYF. The CDR3 DNA follows: TGTGCCAGCAGGGGCGAGGAAGTGGGGAGGAGCGAGCAGTACTTC. V usage is TRBV7-8 and J usage is TRBJ2-7, with D tentatively TRBD2 (6 bases). V was clipped by 6 bases and J by 6 bases, with 21 bases between them. Germline assignment: CDR1 SGHVS and CDR2 FQNEAQ. This CDR3 contains 15 residues. Drawing the rest from reference TRBV7-8 and TRBJ2-7, the complete variable domain is GAGVSQSPRYKVAKRGQDVALRCDPISGHVSLFWYQQALGQGPEFLTYFQNEAQLDKSGLPSDRFFAERPEGSVSTLKIQRTQQEDSAVYLCASRGEEVGRSEQYFGPGTRLTVT.

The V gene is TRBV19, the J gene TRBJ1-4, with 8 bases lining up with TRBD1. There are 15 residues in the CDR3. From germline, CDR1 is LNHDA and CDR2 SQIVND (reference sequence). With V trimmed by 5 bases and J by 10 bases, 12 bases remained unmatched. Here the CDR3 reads CASSPGQGGRVKLFF. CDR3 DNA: TGTGCCAGTAGTCCCGGACAGGGAGGGAGAGTAAAACTGTTTTTT.